Below are 12 T cell receptor beta chains sequenced from a single sample in a study of blood T cell repertoires in COVID-19 (dated by TCRdb to the early 2020s). Libraries were constructed by the immunoSEQ multiplex PCR assay. Not all clones reach the TCRdb copy of this immuneACCESS table, which keeps in-frame sequences only. Checked studies attribute under half of the gap to unresolved V genes and leave the rest unexplained. Across this sample there are about 92,000 clones, with 91% seen only once. Jointly, the top ten make up roughly 2% of the sample. The sample comprised peripheral blood. These receptor sequences come from a human donor with active COVID-19. The donor label of this sample is uncertain.

V and J are TRBV28 and TRBJ2-5; 9 bases match TRBD2. Germline V gives CDR1 MDHEN, CDR2 SYDVKM. Losses at the gene ends were 9 bases for V and 5 bases for J; bases not matched to a gene: 7. This CDR3 has 13 residues. The CDR3 DNA reads TGTGCCAGGGCCCTAGCGGGAACCGAGACCCAGTACTTC. Translating gives CARALAGTETQYF.

In DNA form, the CDR3 reads TGTGCCAGCAGTTTAAGTGGGCCTAGCGGGGGAACCGGGACCCAGTACTTC. Its protein is CASSLSGPSGGTGTQYF. The rearrangement uses TRBV28 and TRBJ2-5; 10 bases agree with TRBD2. The germline CDR1 and CDR2 sequences are MDHEN and SYDVKM. The CDR3 sequence is 17 residues long. With 2 bases clipped from V and 7 bases from J, the junction kept 13 bases outside the gene matches.

About this clone itself: One end of the junction does not line up with germline, which may come from a read error. This chain connects TRBV7-7 to TRBJ2-3; D might be TRBD2 (6 bases). CDR3 length equals 14 residues. Germline V gives CDR1 SSHAT, CDR2 FNYEAQ (reference sequence). CDR3 coding DNA: TGTGCTAGCAGCTTAGGAGGGCGTTCAGATACGCAGTATTTT. Residues: CASSLGGRSDTQYF.

V usage is TRBV7-2 and J usage is TRBJ2-1, with D possibly being TRBD2 (5 bases). V was cut by 1 base and J by 0 bases, with 10 bases left in between. The length of the CDR3 is 16 residues. Germline values: CDR1 SGHTA, CDR2 FQGNSA. DNA of the CDR3: TGTGCCAGCAGCTTAGTGCCGGGGAGCTCCTACAATGAGCAGTTCTTC. This codes for CASSLVPGSSYNEQFF. The full variable domain, rest sourced from reference TRBV7-2 and TRBJ2-1, is GAGVSQSPSNKVTEKGKDVELRCDPISGHTALYWYRQSLGQGLEFLIYFQGNSAPDKSGLPSDRFSAERTGGSVSTLTIQRTQQEDSAVYLCASSLVPGSSYNEQFFGPGTRLTVL.

The V call is TRBV7-3, the J call TRBJ2-2; 8 bases are a match to TRBD2. The V segment lost 5 bases and the J segment 4 bases; nucleotides outside the gene matches: 6. This CDR3 spans 15 amino acids. Germline V lookup: CDR1 SGHTA, CDR2 FQGTGA. This CDR3 is CASSPIAGTTGELFF. The CDR3 region has the DNA TGTGCCAGCAGCCCCATAGCGGGGACCACCGGGGAGCTGTTTTTT. The variable domain in full, with the rest retrieved from reference TRBV7-3 and TRBJ2-2, is GAGVSQTPSNKVTEKGKYVELRCDPISGHTALYWYRQSLGQGPEFLIYFQGTGAADDSGLPNDRFFAVRPEGSVSTLKIQRTERGDSAVYLCASSPIAGTTGELFFGEGSRLTVL.

Comments on this clone: The junction differs from germline at one of its ends, possibly a read error. The chain carries TRBV7-7 and TRBJ2-7; D is perhaps TRBD2 (5 bases). This CDR3 comprises 14 residues. Germline V CDR1 and CDR2: SSHAT, FNYEAQ (reference sequence). The CDR3 DNA follows: TGTGCTAGCAGCCGGGGAATGGGAGCCTACGAGCAGTACTTC. Translated: CASSRGMGAYEQYF. Looking up the rest from reference TRBV7-7 and TRBJ2-7 gives the full variable domain: GAGVSQSPRYKVTKRGQDVTLRCDPISSHATLYWYQQALGQGPEFLTYFNYEAQPDKSGLPSDRFSAERPEGSISTLTIQRTEQRDSAMYRCASSRGMGAYEQYFGPGTRLTVT.

The chain employs TRBV4-1 and TRBJ1-4; a weak D match, TRBD1 (5 bases). The V end lost 3 bases, the J end lost 12 bases, and 17 bases lay between the germline ends. This CDR3 has 14 residues. Germline V gene sequence: CDR1 MGHRA, CDR2 YSYEKL. As DNA, the CDR3 is TGCGCCAGCAGCCACCCCGGGGGTCCCGAGGAACTGTTTTTT. Translation: CASSHPGGPEELFF.

This rearrangement joins TRBV19 to TRBJ1-1; a weak D match, TRBD1 (6 bases). Deletions cut 1 base from V and 5 bases from J, with 8 bases between. CDR3 length: 13 amino acids. Germline-derived CDR1 and CDR2 are LNHDA and SQIVND (reference sequence). CDR3 amino acids: CASSIGTATEAFF. In DNA, the CDR3 is TGTGCCAGTAGTATAGGGACAGCTACTGAAGCTTTCTTT.

This chain joins TRBV19 and TRBJ1-3, with TRBD1 as a possible D gene (5 bases). The CDR3 extends over 14 amino acids. The germline CDR1 and CDR2 sequences are LNHDA and SQIVND (reference sequence). With 5 bases removed from V and 0 bases from J, the gap between germline ends came to 8 bases. The CDR3 nucleotides read TGTGCCAGTAGTTCCAGGGACTCTGGAAACACCATATATTTT. Amino acid sequence: CASSSRDSGNTIYF.

The chain recombines TRBV4-1 with TRBJ1-2; tentatively, D is TRBD1 (5 bases). CDR1 is MGHRA, CDR2 YSYEKL, per germline. Trimming stripped 0 bases from V and 4 bases from J, with 15 bases between. The CDR3 covers 16 residues. The CDR3 sequence: CASSQDKAPGVYGYTF. CDR3 DNA: TGCGCCAGCAGCCAAGATAAGGCACCGGGGGTCTATGGCTACACCTTC.

The rearrangement uses TRBV5-6 and TRBJ2-2; 8 bases are a match to TRBD2. Germline V gene sequence: CDR1 SGHDT, CDR2 YYEEEE. With 7 bases clipped from V and 4 bases from J, the junction kept 9 bases outside the gene matches. The CDR3 extends over 15 amino acids. As DNA, the CDR3 is TGTGCCAGCTTACCGCGGGGGGCGGGCACCGGGGAGCTGTTTTTT. Translated: CASLPRGAGTGELFF.

V is TRBV29-1 and J is TRBJ2-6, with TRBD2 as a possible D gene (6 bases). V was shortened by 2 bases and J by 0 bases, with 17 bases between the two germline ends. From germline, CDR1 is SQVTM and CDR2 ANQGSEA. The CDR3 is 18 residues long. The CDR3 sequence: CSVERWAQEGSGANVLTF. The CDR3 coding sequence is TGCAGCGTTGAAAGATGGGCACAGGAGGGCTCTGGGGCCAACGTCCTGACTTTC. Drawing the rest from reference TRBV29-1 and TRBJ2-6, the complete variable domain is SAVISQKPSRDICQRGTSLTIQCQVDSQVTMMFWYRQQPGQSLTLIATANQGSEATYESGFVIDKFPISRPNLTFSTLTVSNMSPEDSSIYLCSVERWAQEGSGANVLTFGAGSRLTVL.